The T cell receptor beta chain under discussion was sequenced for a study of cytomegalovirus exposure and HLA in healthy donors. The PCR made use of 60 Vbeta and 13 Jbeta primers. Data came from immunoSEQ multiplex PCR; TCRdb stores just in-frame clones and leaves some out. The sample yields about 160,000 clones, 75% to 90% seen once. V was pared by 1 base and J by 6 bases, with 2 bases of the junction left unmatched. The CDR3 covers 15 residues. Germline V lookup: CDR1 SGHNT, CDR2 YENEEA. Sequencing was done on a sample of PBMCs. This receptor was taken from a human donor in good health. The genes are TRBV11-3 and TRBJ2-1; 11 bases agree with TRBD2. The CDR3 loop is CASSLVAGGLNEQFF. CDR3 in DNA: TGTGCCAGCAGCTTAGTAGCGGGGGGGCTCAATGAGCAGTTCTTC.